The 15 T cell receptor beta chains presented below share a single source sample, sequenced in a study of shared clonotypes between healthy human individuals. Positively selected for CCR7, the CD45RO-negative cells used as naive CD8 cells excluded terminally differentiated effector memory CD45RA+ cells. Only in-frame clones appear in the TCRdb table, and some are missing; sequencing was by immunoSEQ multiplex PCR. The table has approximately 2,000,000 clones, over 85% seen once. Sequencing was done on a sample of naive CD8+ T cells from PBMCs. Receptors were obtained from a man aged 18 to 35 in good health. Some clones in this sample may be carry-over from other donors' samples.

The chain employs TRBV18 and TRBJ2-7; the match to TRBD1 covers 7 bases. Germline V gene lookup returns CDR1 KGHSH and CDR2 LQKENI. The CDR3 is made up of 15 amino acids. After removal of 3 bases from V and 0 bases from J, the junction contained 5 bases not matched to a gene. The CDR3 protein is CASSPERDSSYEQYF. DNA of the CDR3: TGTGCCAGCTCACCCGAGAGGGACAGCTCCTACGAGCAGTACTTC.

The DNA for the CDR3 is TGTGCCTGGAGTGTACTAACAGAACTTCTTATTAACTATGGCTACACCTTC. Protein: CAWSVLTELLINYGYTF. V is TRBV30 and J is TRBJ1-2; D is undetermined. The V gene lost 0 bases and the J gene lost 1 base, with 18 bases spanning the gap. Per the germline V gene, CDR1 is GTSNPN and CDR2 is SVGIG (reference sequence). This CDR3 spans 17 amino acids.

The chain combines TRBV6-5 with TRBJ1-2; 7 bases line up with TRBD1. Germline CDR1 reads MNHEY; CDR2 reads SVGAGI. V shed 6 bases and J 2 bases; nucleotides not matched to a gene: 0. This CDR3 is 12 amino acids long. The CDR3: CASRTGNYGYTF. CDR3 nucleotide sequence: TGTGCCAGCAGGACAGGGAACTATGGCTACACCTTC.

The chain combines TRBV9 with TRBJ1-2; D remains unclear. This CDR3 contains 18 residues. Germline V gene sequence: CDR1 SGDLS, CDR2 YYNGEE. Trimming removed 2 bases at V and 5 bases at J, with 25 bases between. Here the CDR3 DNA reads TGTGCCAGCAGCGTCCGCAAGAGCGTTAGGCCGGGAAGATATGGCTACACCTTC. This encodes CASSVRKSVRPGRYGYTF.

This chain joins TRBV4-1 and TRBJ2-7; unclear D gene. Germline V gives CDR1 MGHRA, CDR2 YSYEKL. The CDR3 spans 13 residues. The V and J ends lost 0 bases and 6 bases respectively, with 9 bases between them. The CDR3 protein is CASSQDSAAEQYF. The CDR3, as DNA: TGCGCCAGCAGCCAAGATTCGGCGGCCGAGCAGTACTTC.

This CDR3 reads CSGGQGAKLHEQYF. The CDR3 DNA reads TGCAGCGGCGGACAGGGGGCGAAACTTCACGAGCAGTACTTC. The gene calls are TRBV29-1 and TRBJ2-7, with 11 positions matching TRBD1. Germline CDR1 reads SQVTM; CDR2 reads ANQGSEA. The CDR3 consists of 14 residues. Trimming took 7 bases from V and 5 from J; bases not matched to a gene: 10.

The V call is TRBV7-3, the J call TRBJ2-3; 7 nucleotides match TRBD2. V lost 4 bases and J lost 1; bases outside the gene matches: 8. This CDR3 has 16 residues. Germline V gene data show CDR1 as SGHTA and CDR2 as FQGTGA. CDR3 loop: CASSYMGGVGTDTQYF. Here the CDR3 DNA reads TGTGCCAGCAGCTACATGGGAGGGGTAGGCACAGATACGCAGTATTTT. Full variable domain (rest looked up from reference TRBV7-3 and TRBJ2-3): GAGVSQTPSNKVTEKGKYVELRCDPISGHTALYWYRQSLGQGPEFLIYFQGTGAADDSGLPNDRFFAVRPEGSVSTLKIQRTERGDSAVYLCASSYMGGVGTDTQYFGPGTRLTVL.

A single count supports this clone. The CDR3 reads CAPCWGSSGPPSYEQYF. The CDR3 DNA follows: TGTGCCCCCTGTTGGGGGAGCTCAGGGCCCCCCTCCTACGAGCAGTACTTC. The genes are TRBV9 and TRBJ2-7; D may correspond to TRBD1 or TRBD2 (5 bases each). This CDR3 region has 17 residues. Germline CDR1 and CDR2: SGDLS and YYNGEE. V lost 10 bases and J 0 bases, leaving 26 bases between the germline ends.

V usage is TRBV27 and J usage is TRBJ2-1; D uncertain. Germline V gives CDR1 MNHEY, CDR2 SMNVEV (reference sequence). Trimming pared 4 bases from V and 0 bases from J, leaving 13 bases between. This CDR3 is 16 amino acids long. Here the CDR3 DNA reads TGTGCCAGCAGTTCCGGCCCGTTGAGCTCCTACAATGAGCAGTTCTTC. Residues: CASSSGPLSSYNEQFF.

The genes are TRBV9 and TRBJ2-7; 9 nucleotides agree with TRBD2. Germline V gene sequence: CDR1 SGDLS, CDR2 YYNGEE. J gave up 5 bases and V 3 bases, and 6 bases lay outside the gene matches. This CDR3 is 14 amino acids long. Here the CDR3 DNA reads TGTGCCAGCAGCGGAAGGCGGGAGGGGGACGAGCAGTACTTC. The encoded protein is CASSGRREGDEQYF.

The V gene is TRBV4-2, the J gene TRBJ1-1; D ambiguous. Germline CDR1 and CDR2: LGHNA and YNFKEQ. V shed 2 bases and J shed 1 base, with 5 bases lying between them. The CDR3 extends over 13 amino acids. The CDR3 is CASSQQTNTEAFF. DNA for the CDR3: TGTGCCAGCAGCCAACAGACGAACACTGAAGCTTTCTTT.

The rearrangement links TRBV5-1 to TRBJ2-7, with no clear D. Looked up from germline, CDR1 is SGHRS and CDR2 is YFSETQ. There are 13 residues in the CDR3. With 0 bases removed from V and 2 bases from J, the gap between germline ends came to 6 bases. The CDR3 is CASSLEATYEQYF. The CDR3 region has the DNA TGCGCCAGCAGCTTGGAGGCTACCTACGAGCAGTACTTC.

V gene TRBV2 combines with J gene TRBJ2-7, with no clear D. The CDR3 has 12 amino acids. Trimming removed 11 bases at V and 6 bases at J, with 17 bases between. Germline values: CDR1 SNHLY, CDR2 FYNNEI. The CDR3 DNA reads as TGTGCCGCGGCCCAACCCCAGGTCGAGCAGTACTTC. Translating gives CAAAQPQVEQYF.

The chain links TRBV2 to TRBJ2-2, with 13 bases lining up with TRBD2. J lost 7 bases, V lost 6 bases, and 11 bases had no gene match. This CDR3 comprises 17 residues. Germline CDR1 SNHLY, CDR2 FYNNEI. CDR3: CASRESRTSGSGGELFF. The CDR3 DNA reads as TGTGCCAGCAGGGAATCACGGACTAGCGGGAGCGGCGGGGAGCTGTTTTTT. Full variable domain (remainder filled in from reference TRBV2 and TRBJ2-2): EPEVTQTPSHQVTQMGQEVILRCVPISNHLYFYWYRQILGQKVEFLVSFYNNEISEKSEIFDDQFSVERPDGSNFTLKIRSTKLEDSAMYFCASRESRTSGSGGELFFGEGSRLTVL.

This chain links TRBV7-9 with TRBJ2-3; no firm D call. CDR1 is SEHNR and CDR2 is FQNEAQ in the germline V gene (reference sequence). V lost 5 bases and J 4 bases, leaving 19 bases between the germline ends. There are 16 residues in the CDR3. In DNA, the CDR3 is TGTGCCAGCAGCCGACAAACGGATTTGGGCGCAGATACGCAGTATTTT. It encodes CASSRQTDLGADTQYF.